What follows are 8 T cell receptor beta chains derived from one specimen sequenced in a study of blood T cell repertoires in COVID-19. The assay was immunoSEQ multiplex PCR, and TCRdb's table has in-frame clones only and misses some. The sample gives 330,000 or so clones, about 91% of which show up once; 9.5% to 10% is in the top ten. Sequenced sample: peripheral blood. Every receptor here comes from a man aged 25-45 years with COVID-19, enrolled during active disease.

Concerning this clone itself: The sample carries other DNA sequences with the same CDR3. The chain links TRBV5-1 to TRBJ2-2, with 7 bases matching TRBD1. CDR1 and CDR2 (germline): SGHRS, YFSETQ. The CDR3 spans 13 residues. V lost 2 bases to trimming and J lost 5 bases; unmatched junction nucleotides: 0. For the CDR3, the DNA is TGCGCCAGCAGCTTACAGGGGACCGGGGAGCTGTTTTTT. It codes for CASSLQGTGELFF.

The genes are TRBV5-1 and TRBJ1-2; 9 bases agree with TRBD1. V lost 4 bases and J lost 4; bases outside the gene matches: 8. This CDR3 has 15 residues. Germline assignment: CDR1 SGHRS and CDR2 YFSETQ. CDR3: CASSLTLDRGYGYTF. The DNA for the CDR3 is TGCGCCAGCAGCCTTACCCTGGACAGGGGCTATGGCTACACCTTC.

The V gene is TRBV28, the J gene TRBJ2-5, with D possibly being TRBD2 (5 bases). With 1 base removed from V and 6 bases from J, the gap between germline ends came to 12 bases. This CDR3 has 14 residues. CDR1 is MDHEN and CDR2 is SYDVKM in the germline V gene. CDR3 region: CASSLYSSRKTQYF. The DNA of the CDR3 is TGTGCCAGCAGTTTATATTCTAGCCGAAAGACCCAGTACTTC.

Only a few counts were recorded for this clone. V usage is TRBV5-4 and J usage is TRBJ1-2; 10 nucleotides align to TRBD1. The V gene's germline CDR1 is SGHNT and CDR2 YYREEE (reference sequence). The CDR3 sequence is 15 residues long. V shed 1 base, J shed 4 bases, and the junction held 4 bases outside the gene matches. The CDR3 region has the DNA TGTGCCAGCAGCTTGTTTGACAGGGGGCTCTATGGCTACACCTTC. It yields the protein CASSLFDRGLYGYTF.

This clone has only one observation. This CDR3 is CASSTPGLAGYLAAKNIQYF. The DNA for the CDR3 is TGTGCCAGTAGTACTCCGGGACTAGCGGGATACTTAGCAGCCAAAAACATTCAGTACTTC. The chain links TRBV19 to TRBJ2-4, with TRBD2 matching 13 bases. The germline gives CDR1 LNHDA, CDR2 SQIVND (reference sequence). The J segment lost 0 bases and the V segment lost 4 bases, leaving 12 bases of the junction unmatched. The length of the CDR3 is 20 residues.

The rearrangement links TRBV5-1 to TRBJ1-2; 8 nucleotides agree with TRBD1. The CDR3 extends over 17 amino acids. The V gene end was trimmed by 0 bases and the J gene end by 1 base; junction bases not matched to a gene: 8. Germline V CDR1 and CDR2: SGHRS, YFSETQ. The CDR3: CASSLAPGQAINYGYTF. CDR3 in DNA: TGCGCCAGCAGCTTGGCCCCGGGACAGGCGATTAACTATGGCTACACCTTC.

The chain carries TRBV15 and TRBJ2-3; D perhaps matches TRBD1 (6 bases). This CDR3 contains 15 residues. V gave up 5 bases and J gave up 5 bases, with 17 bases separating them. The germline V gene has CDR1 LNHNV and CDR2 YYDKDF (reference sequence). CDR3: CATSVSPTRGDTQYF. CDR3 nucleotide sequence: TGTGCCACCAGCGTGAGTCCCACCAGGGGAGATACGCAGTATTTT.

For the CDR3, the DNA is TGTGCCAGTAGTCAGGTGGACAGGGTCACTGAAGCTTTCTTT. The encoded protein is CASSQVDRVTEAFF. The chain uses TRBV19 and TRBJ1-1; 8 positions agree with TRBD1. The junction had 6 bases not matched to a gene; V was cut back by 5 bases and J by 4 bases. CDR3 length: 14 residues. The germline V gene encodes CDR1 LNHDA and CDR2 SQIVND (reference sequence).